Listed here are 29 T cell receptor beta chains from one sample, sequenced in a study of blood T cell repertoires in COVID-19. Only in-frame clones appear in the TCRdb table, and some are missing; sequencing was by immunoSEQ multiplex PCR. The data contain tens of thousands of clones, roughly 90% of them singletons. Material for sequencing was peripheral blood. The receptors here all came from a man in his fifties with active COVID-19.

The rearrangement uses TRBV7-8 and TRBJ2-7; TRBD1 might be the D (6 bases). Deletions cut 4 bases from V and 7 bases from J, with 23 bases between. Germline V gives CDR1 SGHVS, CDR2 FQNEAQ. There are 16 residues in the CDR3. The CDR3, as DNA: TGTGCCAGCAGCTCGCAGGGGCCCCAGTATAAGTGGGAGCAGTACTTC. Translating it yields CASSSQGPQYKWEQYF.

The J gene is TRBJ2-2, the V gene TRBV7-3; tentatively, D is TRBD2 (5 bases). The germline V and J ends were trimmed by 1 base and 5 bases, with 5 bases remaining between them. This CDR3 spans 13 amino acids. Looked up from germline, CDR1 is SGHTA and CDR2 is FQGTGA. The CDR3 region has the DNA TGTGCCAGCAGCTTAAGCGGGACCGGGGAGCTGTTTTTT. Amino acid sequence: CASSLSGTGELFF.

The CDR3 reads CASGQLNTEAFF. CDR3 coding DNA: TGTGCCAGCGGACAGCTGAACACTGAAGCTTTCTTT. The V call is TRBV19, the J call TRBJ1-1; D may be TRBD1 (6 bases). Germline V gene data show CDR1 as LNHDA and CDR2 as SQIVND (reference sequence). CDR3 length equals 12 residues. V gave up 9 bases and J gave up 0 bases, with 8 bases separating them.

V and J are TRBV5-3 and TRBJ2-5; possible D gene TRBD2, 5 bases. TRBV5-3 is an ORF, with its function uncertain. This CDR3 has 13 residues. Trimming cost V 2 bases and J 4 bases, with 9 bases left between them. The CDR3 region has the DNA TGTGCCAGAAGCTTCTCTAGCTTAGAGACCCAGTACTTC. Its protein product is CARSFSSLETQYF.

The chain has TRBV25-1 and TRBJ1-2; 9 bases agree with TRBD1. V lost 0 bases and J lost 7; bases outside the gene matches: 12. The CDR3 runs 17 residues. CDR1 is MGHDK, CDR2 SYGVNS, per germline. CDR3 DNA: TGTGCCAGCAGTGAATATGGGACAGGGATGGAGAGGCTTGGCTACACCTTC. It specifies CASSEYGTGMERLGYTF.

The chain has TRBV9 and TRBJ2-3; D is ambiguous. V shed 0 bases and J shed 2 bases, with 7 bases lying between them. The germline V gene encodes CDR1 SGDLS and CDR2 YYNGEE. This CDR3 is 14 amino acids long. The CDR3 here is CASSVEPLTDTQYF. CDR3 in DNA: TGTGCCAGCAGCGTAGAGCCCCTCACAGATACGCAGTATTTT.

The V and J genes are TRBV5-1 and TRBJ2-5; the D is unclear. The CDR3 loop spans 14 amino acids. V lost 0 bases and J lost 0, with 6 bases in between. In germline, CDR1 is SGHRS, CDR2 YFSETQ. The CDR3 sequence is CASSLAAYQETQYF. The CDR3 DNA reads TGCGCCAGCAGCTTGGCCGCGTACCAAGAGACCCAGTACTTC.

V is TRBV6-2 or TRBV6-3 and J is TRBJ2-7; 7 positions agree with TRBD1. The CDR3 extends over 16 amino acids. The trim removed 5 bases at V and 2 bases at J, leaving 12 bases unmatched. From germline, CDR1 is MNHEY and CDR2 SVGEGT. This CDR3 is CASSRGSGQLTYEQYF. The CDR3 DNA follows: TGTGCCAGCAGTAGGGGGTCGGGACAGCTTACCTACGAGCAGTACTTC.

The chain combines TRBV7-2 with TRBJ2-7, with D hard to call. V shed 1 base and J shed 6 bases, with 16 bases lying between them. The CDR3 runs 15 residues. Germline lookup yields CDR1 SGHTA and CDR2 FQGNSA. The CDR3 sequence is CASSLEGFGFREQYF. The CDR3 DNA sequence: TGTGCCAGCAGCTTAGAAGGTTTCGGGTTCCGCGAGCAGTACTTC.

V and J are TRBV2 and TRBJ1-1, with 7 bases identical to TRBD1. J was trimmed by 5 bases and V by 7 bases; bases with no gene match: 16. The CDR3 has 16 residues. CDR1 is SNHLY, CDR2 FYNNEI, per germline. This chain's CDR3 is CASTSRGRGYSTEAFF. For the CDR3, the DNA is TGTGCCAGCACCTCGAGGGGGCGCGGTTATTCGACTGAAGCTTTCTTT.

The V call is TRBV29-1, the J call TRBJ1-1; 9 bases fit TRBD1. The germline gives CDR1 SQVTM, CDR2 ANQGSEA. The CDR3 is 14 residues long. Germline trimming cut 2 bases from V and 5 bases from J; bases unmatched to any gene: 6. CDR3 sequence: CSVERDRASTEAFF. The CDR3 DNA follows: TGCAGCGTTGAACGGGACAGGGCTTCAACTGAAGCTTTCTTT. Combining the CDR3 with reference TRBV29-1 and TRBJ1-1 gives the whole variable domain SAVISQKPSRDICQRGTSLTIQCQVDSQVTMMFWYRQQPGQSLTLIATANQGSEATYESGFVIDKFPISRPNLTFSTLTVSNMSPEDSSIYLCSVERDRASTEAFFGQGTRLTVV.

V is TRBV5-1 and J is TRBJ2-1; 12 positions agree with TRBD1. J gave up 7 bases and V 5 bases, and 7 bases lay outside the gene matches. CDR1 and CDR2 (germline): SGHRS, YFSETQ. The CDR3 runs 15 residues. For the CDR3, the DNA is TGCGCCAGCAGTTATACGGGACAGGGGGCAAATGAGCAGTTCTTC. Translating it yields CASSYTGQGANEQFF.

The chain has TRBV5-6 and TRBJ2-7; 7 bases align to TRBD1. This CDR3 has 13 residues. Trimming removed 3 bases from V and 5 bases from J; junction bases left unmatched: 5. CDR1 SGHDT and CDR2 YYEEEE come from the germline V gene. The CDR3 DNA sequence: TGTGCCAGCAGCTCGACAGGGAAGGACGAGCAGTACGTC. It translates to CASSSTGKDEQYV.

V and J are TRBV6-5 and TRBJ2-7; TRBD1 matches at 9 bases. Germline V gives CDR1 MNHEY, CDR2 SVGAGI. Trimming removed 5 bases from V and 5 bases from J; junction bases left unmatched: 7. The CDR3 spans 14 residues. The CDR3 region has the DNA TGTGCCAGCAGTCAAAGGACAGGGGAAAACGAGCAGTACGTC. Encoded protein: CASSQRTGENEQYV.

This chain links TRBV18 with TRBJ1-1, with 7 bases aligning to TRBD1. The V and J ends lost 3 bases and 6 bases, in that order; junction bases with no gene match: 10. CDR3 length: 15 residues. Germline lookup yields CDR1 KGHSH and CDR2 LQKENI. Here the CDR3 DNA reads TGTGCCAGCTCACCCTTCGGGACAGCAACCTCTGAAGCTTTCTTT. Translation gives CASSPFGTATSEAFF.

The chain joins TRBV4-1 to TRBJ2-1, with 11 bases fitting TRBD2. The CDR3 contains 15 residues. The J segment lost 9 bases and the V segment lost 3 bases, leaving 7 bases of the junction unmatched. Germline CDR1 reads MGHRA; CDR2 reads YSYEKL. CDR3 region: CASSHIAGGPGEQFF. DNA for the CDR3: TGCGCCAGCAGCCACATAGCGGGGGGGCCTGGTGAGCAGTTCTTC.

The rearrangement links TRBV5-1 to TRBJ2-1; 7 nucleotides agree with TRBD2. The CDR3 runs to 16 residues. Germline values: CDR1 SGHRS, CDR2 YFSETQ. V shed 3 bases, J shed 3 bases, and the junction held 9 bases outside the gene matches. CDR3: CASSSIGGGSYNEQFF. The CDR3 DNA sequence: TGCGCCAGCAGCTCCATCGGGGGAGGGAGCTACAATGAGCAGTTCTTC. Together with reference TRBV5-1 and TRBJ2-1, the CDR3 gives the full variable domain: KAGVTQTPRYLIKTRGQQVTLSCSPISGHRSVSWYQQTPGQGLQFLFEYFSETQRNKGNFPGRFSGRQFSNSRSEMNVSTLELGDSALYLCASSSIGGGSYNEQFFGPGTRLTVL.

The V gene is TRBV11-2, the J gene TRBJ1-6; no definite D call. V dropped 5 bases and J dropped 12 bases, with 14 bases sitting between them. The CDR3 sequence is 13 residues long. Germline CDR1 reads SGHAT; CDR2 reads FQNNGV. As DNA, the CDR3 is TGTGCCAGCAGCCCACCGGGGTCCCGACCCCTCCACTTT. It specifies CASSPPGSRPLHF.

The V and J genes are TRBV11-2 and TRBJ1-1; 9 nucleotides agree with TRBD1. Germline CDR1 and CDR2: SGHAT and FQNNGV. CDR3 length: 17 residues. Losses at the gene ends were 5 bases for V and 0 bases for J; bases not matched to a gene: 10. CDR3 region: CASSAKGQGFMNTEAFF. DNA of the CDR3: TGTGCCAGCAGCGCAAAGGGACAGGGCTTTATGAACACTGAAGCTTTCTTT. Drawing the rest from reference TRBV11-2 and TRBJ1-1, the complete variable domain is EAGVAQSPRYKIIEKRQSVAFWCNPISGHATLYWYQQILGQGPKLLIQFQNNGVVDDSQLPKDRFSAERLKGVDSTLKIQPAKLEDSAVYLCASSAKGQGFMNTEAFFGQGTRLTVV.

The chain joins TRBV9 to TRBJ2-3, with TRBD2 matching over 14 bases. The trim removed 3 bases at V and 1 base at J, leaving 10 bases unmatched. This CDR3 is built from 19 residues. Germline CDR1 reads SGDLS; CDR2 reads YYNGEE. This chain's CDR3 is CASSDPRTSGRQRTDTQYF. CDR3 coding DNA: TGTGCCAGCAGCGACCCCCGGACTAGCGGGAGGCAACGCACAGATACGCAGTATTTT. Full variable domain (remainder filled in from reference TRBV9 and TRBJ2-3): DSGVTQTPKHLITATGQRVTLRCSPRSGDLSVYWYQQSLDQGLQFLIQYYNGEERAKGNILERFSAQQFPDLHSELNLSSLELGDSALYFCASSDPRTSGRQRTDTQYFGPGTRLTVL.

V is TRBV7-2 and J is TRBJ2-1; 11 bases fit TRBD2. Per the germline V gene, CDR1 is SGHTA and CDR2 is FQGNSA. V was clipped by 1 base and J by 5 bases; unmatched bases: 10. The CDR3 covers 18 residues. Here the CDR3 reads CASSLGAPSGGQNNEQFF. The CDR3 DNA follows: TGTGCCAGCAGCTTAGGGGCCCCTAGCGGGGGGCAAAACAATGAGCAGTTCTTC.

The gene calls are TRBV6-5 and TRBJ1-6; D unresolved. The V gene's germline CDR1 is MNHEY and CDR2 SVGAGI. This CDR3 comprises 13 residues. V was cut by 7 bases and J by 10 bases, with 14 bases left in between. CDR3 nucleotide sequence: TGTGCCAGCACGAGCACCGGAGGCTCACCCCTCCACTTT. It encodes CASTSTGGSPLHF.

This clone was found once. This rearrangement joins TRBV11-1 to TRBJ2-6; D not resolved. The CDR3 has 14 amino acids. V lost 3 bases, J lost 0 bases, and 3 bases lay in between. Germline V gene data show CDR1 as SGHAT and CDR2 as FQDESV (reference sequence). CDR3 nucleotide sequence: TGTGCCAGCAGCTTCCTCTCTGGGGCCAACGTCCTGACTTTC. It yields the protein CASSFLSGANVLTF.

This chain connects TRBV3-1 (or the pseudogene TRBV3-2) to TRBJ2-6; 11 bases agree with TRBD2. The length of the CDR3 is 20 residues. Per germline, CDR1 LGHDT and CDR2 YNNKEL (reference sequence). J gave up 0 bases and V 4 bases, and 11 bases lay outside the gene matches. Here the CDR3 DNA reads TGTGCCAGCAGCCTCGTCTCTATAGCGGGAGGGCCCTCTGGGGCCAACGTCCTGACTTTC. Its translation: CASSLVSIAGGPSGANVLTF.

V usage is TRBV7-3 and J usage is TRBJ2-2; the D gene is possibly TRBD1 (5 bases). CDR3 size: 19 residues. Germline CDR1 is SGHTA and CDR2 is FQGTGA. Between the trimmed V and J ends, which lost 1 base and 0 bases, there was a span of 18 bases. Here the CDR3 reads CASSLRWTPTGTNTGELFF. Written as DNA, the CDR3 is TGTGCCAGCAGCTTAAGGTGGACACCGACCGGCACGAACACCGGGGAGCTGTTTTTT.

The chain employs TRBV28 and TRBJ1-2; D is perhaps TRBD1 (5 bases). Deletions cut 1 base from V and 0 bases from J, with 9 bases between. CDR1 is MDHEN, CDR2 SYDVKM, per germline. CDR3 length: 15 amino acids. The DNA for the CDR3 is TGTGCCAGCAGTTTATCCAGGGCTCCTAACTATGGCTACACCTTC. Amino acids: CASSLSRAPNYGYTF.

The gene calls are TRBV4-2 and TRBJ2-6, with D possibly being TRBD1 (6 bases). The CDR3 runs to 19 residues. Germline values: CDR1 LGHNA, CDR2 YNFKEQ. V lost 3 bases and J 0 bases, leaving 18 bases between the germline ends. Here the CDR3 reads CASSHDIQGGISGANVLTF. DNA for the CDR3: TGTGCCAGCAGCCATGATATACAGGGTGGAATCTCTGGGGCCAACGTCCTGACTTTC.

The genes are TRBV7-9 and TRBJ1-1, with D tentatively TRBD1 (5 bases). The V gene's germline CDR1 is SEHNR and CDR2 FQNEAQ (reference sequence). With 5 bases removed from V and 0 bases from J, the gap between germline ends came to 16 bases. This CDR3 has 16 amino acids. The DNA of the CDR3 is TGTGCCAGCAGCCTCCGTCTGTCGGGGGTGAACACTGAAGCTTTCTTT. Its translation is CASSLRLSGVNTEAFF. Drawing the rest from reference TRBV7-9 and TRBJ1-1, the complete variable domain is DTGVSQNPRHKITKRGQNVTFRCDPISEHNRLYWYRQTLGQGPEFLTYFQNEAQLEKSRLLSDRFSAERPKGSFSTLEIQRTEQGDSAMYLCASSLRLSGVNTEAFFGQGTRLTVV.

The chain has TRBV7-8 and TRBJ2-5; no reliable D call. Germline V gene data show CDR1 as SGHVS and CDR2 as FQNEAQ. CDR3 length: 15 residues. V lost 5 bases, J lost 5 bases, and 18 bases lay in between. The CDR3 here is CASSLVPQSSETQYF. The CDR3 DNA reads as TGTGCCAGCAGCCTAGTTCCACAATCCTCTGAGACCCAGTACTTC.